The clone carrying this T cell receptor (beta chain) was counted a few times. Its antigen is unidentified. This CDR3 contains 13 residues. CDR1 SNHLY and CDR2 FYNNEI come from the germline V gene. V lost 7 bases and J lost 3, with 9 bases in between. This entry belongs to a study of cytomegalovirus exposure and HLA in healthy donors. Points from the study as a whole: In a later analysis, TCR association rates varied by HLA locus: DRB1 most, HLA-C fewest. Under in vitro conditions, three CMV-associated chains were confirmed as specific for CMV antigens.

In the PCR, 60 Vbeta and 13 Jbeta primers were used. Repertoires were generated with immunoSEQ multiplex PCR, while TCRdb's copy carries only in-frame clones and drops some. Seen here are about 120,000 clones, roughly 70% observed once, and the top ten hold 1.5% to 2%. This chain joins TRBV2 and TRBJ2-2; TRBD2 is a possible D gene (6 bases). The clonotype comes from a woman aged 18 to 35 in good health and CMV-seronegative. Material for sequencing was PBMCs. The CDR3 is CASNPGDTGELFF. CDR3 coding DNA: TGTGCCAGCAATCCGGGAGACACCGGGGAGCTGTTTTTT.